This TCR beta chain was profiled in a study of monozygotic twins with inflammatory bowel disease. Study-wide results and limits: Patients with IBD had less TCRbeta diversity (inverse Simpson) than their healthy co-twins.

This CDR3 comprises 13 residues. In germline, CDR1 is LGHNT, CDR2 FRNRAP. Every TCR library consumed 3,000 to 4,500 ng of total RNA. TCRdb reprocessed the 5' RACE reads, with one entry per CDR3 protein and no DNA. This sample contains around 230,000 distinct CDR3 sequences. Remarks on this clonotype: Its cognate antigen is unknown.

Sequenced material: blood. The origin of this receptor is a human donor with ulcerative colitis or Crohn's disease, or a healthy co-twin of an affected twin (not recorded which). The chain carries TRBV12-5 and TRBJ2-7. CDR3: CASQQGVSYEQYF. Full variable domain (missing parts from reference TRBV12-5 and TRBJ2-7): DARVTQTPRHKVTEMGQEVTMRCQPILGHNTVFWYRQTMMQGLELLAYFRNRAPLDDSGMPKDRFSAEMPDATLATLKIQPSEPRDSAVYFCASQQGVSYEQYFGPGTRLTVT.